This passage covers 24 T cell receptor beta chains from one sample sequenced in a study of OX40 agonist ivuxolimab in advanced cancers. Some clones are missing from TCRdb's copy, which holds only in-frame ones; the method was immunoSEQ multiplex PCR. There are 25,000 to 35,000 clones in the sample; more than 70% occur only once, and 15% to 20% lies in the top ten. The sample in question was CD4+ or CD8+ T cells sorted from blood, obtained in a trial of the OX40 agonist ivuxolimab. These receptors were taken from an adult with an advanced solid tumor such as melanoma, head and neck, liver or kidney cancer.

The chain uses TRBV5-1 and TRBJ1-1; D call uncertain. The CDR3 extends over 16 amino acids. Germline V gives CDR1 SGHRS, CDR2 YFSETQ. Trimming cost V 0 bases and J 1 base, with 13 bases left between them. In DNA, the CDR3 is TGCGCCAGCAGCTTGGCCCCCTCGGTCAAGAACACTGAAGCTTTCTTT. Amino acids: CASSLAPSVKNTEAFF.

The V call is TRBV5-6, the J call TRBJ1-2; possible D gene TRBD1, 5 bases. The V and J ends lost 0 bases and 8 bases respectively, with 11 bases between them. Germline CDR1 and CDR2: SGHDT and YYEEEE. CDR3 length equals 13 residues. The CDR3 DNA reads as TGTGCCAGCAGCTTGGTGACCGGGGCGGGCTACACCTTC. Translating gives CASSLVTGAGYTF.

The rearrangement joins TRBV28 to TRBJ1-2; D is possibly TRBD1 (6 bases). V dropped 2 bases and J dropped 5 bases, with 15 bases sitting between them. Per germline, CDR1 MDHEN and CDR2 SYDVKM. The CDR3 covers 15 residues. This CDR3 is CASSLRGTRKYGYTF. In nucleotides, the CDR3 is TGTGCCAGCAGTTTAAGGGGGACAAGAAAGTATGGCTACACCTTC.

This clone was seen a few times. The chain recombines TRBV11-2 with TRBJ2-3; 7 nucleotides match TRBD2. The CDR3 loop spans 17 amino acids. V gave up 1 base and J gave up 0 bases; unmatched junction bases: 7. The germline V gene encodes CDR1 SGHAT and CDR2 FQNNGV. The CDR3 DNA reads TGTGCCAGCAGCTTAGCTTCTAGCGGCCCTAGCACAGATACGCAGTATTTT. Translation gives CASSLASSGPSTDTQYF. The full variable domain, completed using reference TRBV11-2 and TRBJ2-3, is EAGVAQSPRYKIIEKRQSVAFWCNPISGHATLYWYQQILGQGPKLLIQFQNNGVVDDSQLPKDRFSAERLKGVDSTLKIQPAKLEDSAVYLCASSLASSGPSTDTQYFGPGTRLTVL.

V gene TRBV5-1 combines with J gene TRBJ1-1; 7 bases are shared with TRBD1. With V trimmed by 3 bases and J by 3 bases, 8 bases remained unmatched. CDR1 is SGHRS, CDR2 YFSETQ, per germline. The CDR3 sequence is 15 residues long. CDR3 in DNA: TGCGCCAGCAGCTGGACAGGAGGATGGGACACTGAAGCTTTCTTT. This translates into CASSWTGGWDTEAFF.

CDR3 residues: CASSQEGTGISEQYF. In DNA form, the CDR3 reads TGCGCCAGCAGCCAAGAGGGCACGGGTATTTCCGAGCAGTACTTC. The chain has TRBV1 and TRBJ2-7. TRBV1 is a pseudogene segment. The CDR3 spans 15 residues.

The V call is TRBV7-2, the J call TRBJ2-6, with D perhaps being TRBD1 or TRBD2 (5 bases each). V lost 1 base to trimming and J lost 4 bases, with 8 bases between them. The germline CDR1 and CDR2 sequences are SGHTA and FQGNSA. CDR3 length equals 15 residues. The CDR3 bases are TGTGCCAGCAGCTTAGTGGGGGTAGGGGCCAACGTCCTGACTTTC. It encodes CASSLVGVGANVLTF.

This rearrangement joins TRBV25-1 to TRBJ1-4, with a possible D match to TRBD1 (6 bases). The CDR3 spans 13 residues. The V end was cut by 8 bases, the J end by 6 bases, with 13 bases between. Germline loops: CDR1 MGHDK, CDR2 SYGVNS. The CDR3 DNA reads TGTGCCAGCTCGGGGGGGGCAGATGAAAAACTGTTTTTT. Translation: CASSGGADEKLFF.

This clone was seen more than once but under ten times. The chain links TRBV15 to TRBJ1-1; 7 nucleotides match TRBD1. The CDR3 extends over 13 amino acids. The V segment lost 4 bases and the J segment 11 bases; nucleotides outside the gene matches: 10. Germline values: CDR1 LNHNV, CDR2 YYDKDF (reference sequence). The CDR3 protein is CATSTHGTDRAFF. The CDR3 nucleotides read TGTGCCACCAGCACTCACGGGACAGATCGGGCTTTCTTT.

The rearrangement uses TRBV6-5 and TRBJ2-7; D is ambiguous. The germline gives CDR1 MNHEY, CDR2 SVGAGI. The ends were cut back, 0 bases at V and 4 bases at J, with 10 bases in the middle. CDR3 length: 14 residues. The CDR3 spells CASSYSSVGYEQYF. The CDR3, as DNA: TGTGCCAGCAGTTACTCGAGTGTGGGTTACGAGCAGTACTTC.

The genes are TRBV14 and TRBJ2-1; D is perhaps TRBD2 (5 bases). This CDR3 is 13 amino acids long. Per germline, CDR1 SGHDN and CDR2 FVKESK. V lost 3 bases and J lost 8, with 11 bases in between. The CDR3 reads CASSHPLGDEQFF. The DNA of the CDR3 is TGTGCCAGCAGCCATCCACTAGGCGATGAGCAGTTCTTC.

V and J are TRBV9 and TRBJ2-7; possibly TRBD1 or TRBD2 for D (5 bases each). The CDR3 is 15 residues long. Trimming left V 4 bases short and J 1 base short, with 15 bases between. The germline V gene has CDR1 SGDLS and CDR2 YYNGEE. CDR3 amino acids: CASSPRWGSSYEQYF. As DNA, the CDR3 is TGTGCCAGCAGCCCTCGATGGGGGAGTTCCTACGAGCAGTACTTC.

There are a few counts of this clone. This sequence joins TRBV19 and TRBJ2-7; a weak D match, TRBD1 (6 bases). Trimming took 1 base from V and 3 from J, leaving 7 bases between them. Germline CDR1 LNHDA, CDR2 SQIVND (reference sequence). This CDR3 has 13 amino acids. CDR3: CASSIAGDYEQYF. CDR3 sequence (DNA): TGTGCCAGTAGTATAGCAGGGGACTACGAGCAGTACTTC.

This CDR3 reads CASRFGQGSGNTIYF. The CDR3 DNA reads TGTGCCAGCAGATTCGGACAGGGTTCCGGAAACACCATATATTTT. V gene TRBV6-5 combines with J gene TRBJ1-3, with 8 bases matching TRBD1. Unmatched junction bases numbered 8, after V lost 6 bases and J lost 4 bases. CDR3 size: 15 residues. Looked up from germline, CDR1 is MNHEY and CDR2 is SVGAGI.

The CDR3 DNA is TGTGCCAGCAGAGATTATCAGGGATCCGGGGAGCTGTTTTTT. Its protein is CASRDYQGSGELFF. The chain carries TRBV2 and TRBJ2-2; D may be TRBD1 (5 bases). Germline CDR1 and CDR2: SNHLY and FYNNEI. CDR3 length: 14 residues. Between the trimmed V and J ends, which lost 6 bases and 6 bases, there was a span of 14 bases.

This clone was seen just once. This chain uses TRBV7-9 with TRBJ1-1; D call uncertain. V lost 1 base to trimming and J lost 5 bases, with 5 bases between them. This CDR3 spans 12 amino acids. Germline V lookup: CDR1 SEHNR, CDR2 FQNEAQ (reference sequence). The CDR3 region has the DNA TGTGCCAGCAGCTTAGGAAAAACTGAAGCTTTCTTT. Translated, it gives CASSLGKTEAFF.

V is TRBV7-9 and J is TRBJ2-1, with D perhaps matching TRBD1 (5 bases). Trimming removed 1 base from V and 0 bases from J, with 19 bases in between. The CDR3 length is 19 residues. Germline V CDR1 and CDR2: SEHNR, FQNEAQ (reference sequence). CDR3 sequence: CASSLGSYRISSSYNEQFF. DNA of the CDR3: TGTGCCAGCAGCTTAGGGTCCTACAGGATTAGTAGCTCCTACAATGAGCAGTTCTTC.

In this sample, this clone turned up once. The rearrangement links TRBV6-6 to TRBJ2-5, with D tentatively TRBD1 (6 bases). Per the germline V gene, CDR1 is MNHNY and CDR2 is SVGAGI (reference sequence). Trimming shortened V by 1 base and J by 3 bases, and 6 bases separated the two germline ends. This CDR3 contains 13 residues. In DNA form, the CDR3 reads TGTGCCAGCAGTTACTACAGGGAAGAGACCCAGTACTTC. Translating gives CASSYYREETQYF.

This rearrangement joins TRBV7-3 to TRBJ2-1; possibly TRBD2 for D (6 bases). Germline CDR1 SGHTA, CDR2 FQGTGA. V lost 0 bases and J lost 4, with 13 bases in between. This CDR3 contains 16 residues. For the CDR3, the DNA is TGTGCCAGCAGCTTAACATCCGGGAGTCGATACAATGAGCAGTTCTTC. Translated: CASSLTSGSRYNEQFF.

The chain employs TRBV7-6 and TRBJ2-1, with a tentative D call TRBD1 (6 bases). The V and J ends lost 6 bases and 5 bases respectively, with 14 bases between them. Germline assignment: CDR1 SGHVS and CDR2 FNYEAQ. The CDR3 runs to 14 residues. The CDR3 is CASRTGGAHNEQFF. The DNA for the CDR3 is TGTGCCAGCAGGACAGGTGGGGCCCACAATGAGCAGTTCTTC.

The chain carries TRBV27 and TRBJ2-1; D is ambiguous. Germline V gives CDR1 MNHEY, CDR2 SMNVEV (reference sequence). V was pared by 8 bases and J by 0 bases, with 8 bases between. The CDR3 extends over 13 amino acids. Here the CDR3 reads CASGLNSYNEQFF. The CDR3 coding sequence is TGTGCCAGCGGCCTAAACTCCTACAATGAGCAGTTCTTC.

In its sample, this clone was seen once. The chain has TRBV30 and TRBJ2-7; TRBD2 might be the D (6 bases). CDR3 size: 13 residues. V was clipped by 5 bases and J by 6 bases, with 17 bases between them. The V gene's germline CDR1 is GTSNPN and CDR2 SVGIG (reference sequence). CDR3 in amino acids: CAWCPGRDGEQYF. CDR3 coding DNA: TGTGCCTGGTGCCCCGGGCGGGATGGCGAGCAGTACTTC.

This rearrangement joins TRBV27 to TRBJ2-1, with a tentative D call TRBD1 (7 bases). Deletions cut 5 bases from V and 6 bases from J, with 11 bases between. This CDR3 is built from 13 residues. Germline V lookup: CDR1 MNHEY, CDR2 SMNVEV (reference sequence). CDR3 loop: CASSLQGGNEQFF. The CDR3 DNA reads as TGTGCCAGCAGTCTCCAGGGGGGCAATGAGCAGTTCTTC.

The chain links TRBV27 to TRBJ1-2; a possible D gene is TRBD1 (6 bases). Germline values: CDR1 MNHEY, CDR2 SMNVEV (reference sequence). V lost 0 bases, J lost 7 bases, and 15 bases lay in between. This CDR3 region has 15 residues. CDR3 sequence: CASSLSPGAEGGYTF. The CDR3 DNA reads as TGTGCCAGCAGTTTATCCCCGGGGGCTGAGGGTGGCTACACCTTC.